One and the same sample provided the 30 T cell receptor beta chains below, sequenced in a study of blood T cell repertoires in COVID-19. This table comes from immunoSEQ multiplex PCR, and its TCRdb copy is limited to in-frame clones, with some not included. Here the sample spans 120,000 to 150,000 clones, approximately 84% being singletons. The sequenced sample was peripheral blood. The receptors derive from a human donor with acute or convalescent COVID-19. The donor label of this sample is uncertain.

This rearrangement joins TRBV12-3 or TRBV12-4 to TRBJ1-2; D may be TRBD1 (5 bases). Between the trimmed V and J ends, which lost 0 bases and 4 bases, there was a span of 6 bases. The CDR3 contains 13 residues. The CDR3 DNA reads as TGTGCCAGCAGTTTAGCAGACAGCTATGGCTACACCTTC. This encodes CASSLADSYGYTF.

This rearrangement joins TRBV18 to TRBJ2-1; perhaps TRBD1 as D (5 bases). The CDR3 consists of 14 residues. V dropped 2 bases and J dropped 2 bases, with 7 bases sitting between them. The germline V gene has CDR1 KGHSH and CDR2 LQKENI. The chain's CDR3 is CASSPAGPYNEQFF. CDR3 nucleotides: TGTGCCAGCTCACCAGCAGGGCCCTACAATGAGCAGTTCTTC.

The chain combines TRBV30 with TRBJ1-3; tentative D call: TRBD1 (6 bases). Germline V gene data show CDR1 as GTSNPN and CDR2 as SVGIG (reference sequence). Trimming pared 0 bases from V and 4 bases from J, leaving 10 bases between. The CDR3 has 14 amino acids. The CDR3 coding sequence is TGTGCCTGGAGTGTACGGGGGGGCGGAAACACCATATATTTT. As protein: CAWSVRGGGNTIYF.

The chain recombines TRBV27 with TRBJ1-6; D is undetermined. The CDR3 is 14 residues long. Trimming shortened V by 3 bases and J by 11 bases, and 14 bases separated the two germline ends. Germline V gene data show CDR1 as MNHEY and CDR2 as SMNVEV (reference sequence). The CDR3 spells CASSFGVHSTPLHF. CDR3 coding DNA: TGTGCCAGCAGTTTCGGGGTACATTCAACACCCCTCCACTTT.

The CDR3 sequence: CASSLGDSGGTDTQYF. The CDR3 DNA follows: TGTGCCAGCAGCTTAGGGGATAGCGGGGGAACAGATACGCAGTATTTT. The chain combines TRBV11-2 with TRBJ2-3; TRBD2 aligns across 9 bases. Germline V gene lookup returns CDR1 SGHAT and CDR2 FQNNGV. This CDR3 region has 16 residues. V lost 1 base and J lost 3; bases outside the gene matches: 5.

The chain uses TRBV6-5 and TRBJ1-2; 8 bases agree with TRBD1. CDR3 size: 12 residues. After removal of 6 bases from V and 7 bases from J, the junction contained 4 bases not matched to a gene. Germline V gene sequence: CDR1 MNHEY, CDR2 SVGAGI. The CDR3 here is CASSGTGIGYTF. The CDR3 nucleotides are TGTGCCAGCAGCGGGACAGGTATTGGCTACACCTTC.

This clone is a singleton in its sample. The chain has TRBV7-2 and TRBJ2-5, with 8 positions matching TRBD2. Trimming at V came to 3 bases and at J to 5 bases, leaving 5 bases not matched to a gene. CDR3 length: 14 amino acids. CDR1 is SGHTA, CDR2 FQGNSA, per germline. CDR3 DNA sequence: TGTGCCAGCAGCTTCCAGCGGGAGCGTGAGACCCAGTACTTC. This codes for CASSFQRERETQYF.

This chain connects TRBV11-2 to TRBJ1-6; maybe TRBD1 (5 bases). Germline CDR1 is SGHAT and CDR2 is FQNNGV. The V and J ends lost 2 bases and 10 bases respectively, with 12 bases between them. The length of the CDR3 is 14 residues. CDR3 in DNA: TGTGCCAGCAGCTTACCAGGGTTAGGGTCACCCCTCCACTTT. This translates into CASSLPGLGSPLHF.

The chain links TRBV24-1 to TRBJ2-2, with 7 nucleotides matching TRBD1. Germline V gene lookup returns CDR1 KGHDR and CDR2 SFDVKD. There are 15 residues in the CDR3. V was clipped by 4 bases and J by 5 bases; unmatched bases: 6. The CDR3 DNA sequence: TGTGCCACCAGTGACCCAGGGGGTTTAACCGGGGAGCTGTTTTTT. This gives the protein CATSDPGGLTGELFF.

The rearrangement uses TRBV12-3 or TRBV12-4 and TRBJ1-2; a possible D gene is TRBD1 (5 bases). This CDR3 has 13 residues. Trimming cost V 1 base and J 6 bases, with 9 bases left between them. DNA of the CDR3: TGTGCCAGCAGTTTAGTCCAAGGGGATGGCTACACCTTC. It translates to CASSLVQGDGYTF.

This chain joins TRBV30 and TRBJ2-2; TRBD2 matches at 7 bases. The CDR3 has 16 amino acids. In germline, CDR1 is GTSNPN, CDR2 SVGIG (reference sequence). Trimming cost V 0 bases and J 4 bases; bases outside gene matches: 8. The CDR3 DNA is TGTGCCTGGAGTGTACGGAGGACTAGTCGCACCGGGGAGCTGTTTTTT. Its translation is CAWSVRRTSRTGELFF.

The gene calls are TRBV7-2 and TRBJ2-1; 11 positions agree with TRBD2. Germline CDR1 is SGHTA and CDR2 is FQGNSA. The CDR3 is made up of 18 amino acids. V trimming: 5 bases; J trimming: 3 bases; junction bases outside the gene matches: 12. CDR3 DNA: TGTGCCAGCAGCCTTCGGGGACTAGCGGCTCTCCTCTACAATGAGCAGTTCTTC. Translation gives CASSLRGLAALLYNEQFF.

The table lists this clone with a count of one. The J gene is TRBJ2-1, the V gene TRBV11-3, with D maybe TRBD1 (6 bases). This CDR3 region has 15 residues. Trimming removed 5 bases from V and 6 bases from J, with 17 bases in between. CDR1 and CDR2 (germline): SGHNT, YENEEA. CDR3 protein: CASSKAQGAGNEQFF. DNA for the CDR3: TGTGCCAGCAGCAAAGCACAGGGTGCCGGCAATGAGCAGTTCTTC.

The chain is built from TRBV6-1 and TRBJ1-2; 10 nucleotides line up with TRBD1. J was trimmed by 5 bases and V by 1 base; bases with no gene match: 4. Germline CDR1 reads MNHNS; CDR2 reads SASEGT. This CDR3 contains 15 residues. The CDR3 sequence is CASSEGTGGSYGYTF. The CDR3 nucleotides read TGTGCCAGCAGTGAAGGGACAGGGGGTAGTTATGGCTACACCTTC.

The rearrangement links TRBV27 to TRBJ2-5; 8 positions match TRBD1. V was pared by 6 bases and J by 4 bases, with 13 bases of the junction left unmatched. Germline V gene sequence: CDR1 MNHEY, CDR2 SMNVEV (reference sequence). The CDR3 runs 16 residues. For the CDR3, the DNA is TGTGCCAGCAGCCCGTCCAGGACAGGGTTTTTAGAGACCCAGTACTTC. Translated, it gives CASSPSRTGFLETQYF.

The chain uses TRBV5-5 and TRBJ1-1; 10 bases fit TRBD1. With 0 bases clipped from V and 0 bases from J, the junction kept 2 bases outside the gene matches. Germline values: CDR1 SGHKS, CDR2 YYEKEE (reference sequence). The CDR3 contains 16 residues. DNA of the CDR3: TGTGCCAGCAGCTTGGGGACAGGGGGAATGAACACTGAAGCTTTCTTT. Its protein product is CASSLGTGGMNTEAFF. The full variable domain, with the rest looked up from reference TRBV5-5 and TRBJ1-1, is DAGVTQSPTHLIKTRGQQVTLRCSPISGHKSVSWYQQVLGQGPQFIFQYYEKEERGRGNFPDRFSARQFPNYSSELNVNALLLGDSALYLCASSLGTGGMNTEAFFGQGTRLTVV.

DNA for the CDR3: TGTGCCAGCAGTACGTTAGCGGGGGGGCCCCATGAGCAGTTCTTC. Protein: CASSTLAGGPHEQFF. The chain couples TRBV6-2 or TRBV6-3 to TRBJ2-1; 11 bases match TRBD2. This CDR3 region has 15 residues. From germline, CDR1 is MNHEY and CDR2 SVGEGT. V trimming: 5 bases; J trimming: 8 bases; junction bases outside the gene matches: 8.

This chain connects TRBV4-2 to TRBJ2-7; D is ambiguous. Germline CDR1 LGHNA, CDR2 YNFKEQ. V lost 0 bases to trimming and J lost 5 bases, with 5 bases between them. This CDR3 region has 12 residues. The CDR3 nucleotides read TGTGCCAGCAGCCAAGAAGGAGACGAGCAGTACTTC. This sequence encodes CASSQEGDEQYF.

The chain couples TRBV18 to TRBJ1-3; a possible D gene is TRBD1 (6 bases). Trimming took 5 bases from V and 4 from J, leaving 15 bases between them. Per the germline V gene, CDR1 is KGHSH and CDR2 is LQKENI. This CDR3 contains 15 residues. The DNA for the CDR3 is TGTGCCAGCTCATTTACAGGGAATAAAGGAAACACCATATATTTT. Translating it yields CASSFTGNKGNTIYF.

This clone occurred once. The V gene is TRBV5-4, the J gene TRBJ2-1; the match to TRBD2 covers 8 bases. The germline V gene has CDR1 SGHNT and CDR2 YYREEE (reference sequence). The CDR3 is made up of 15 amino acids. Trimming cost V 0 bases and J 6 bases; bases outside gene matches: 5. This CDR3 reads CASSLEGGRSNEQFF. CDR3 nucleotide sequence: TGTGCCAGCAGCTTGGAGGGCGGGAGGAGCAATGAGCAGTTCTTC.

This chain links TRBV5-1 with TRBJ2-3; TRBD1 agrees at 10 bases. This CDR3 is built from 15 residues. V was pared by 4 bases and J by 3 bases, with 5 bases of the junction left unmatched. Per germline, CDR1 SGHRS and CDR2 YFSETQ. CDR3 nucleotide sequence: TGCGCCAGCAGCGGCCAGGGACAGGGGACAGATACGCAGTATTTT. Protein sequence: CASSGQGQGTDTQYF. Looking up the rest from reference TRBV5-1 and TRBJ2-3 gives the full variable domain: KAGVTQTPRYLIKTRGQQVTLSCSPISGHRSVSWYQQTPGQGLQFLFEYFSETQRNKGNFPGRFSGRQFSNSRSEMNVSTLELGDSALYLCASSGQGQGTDTQYFGPGTRLTVL.

The DNA of the CDR3 is TGTGCCAGCAGCACCCGACAGGGGGAGGACACTGAAGCTTTCTTT. This sequence encodes CASSTRQGEDTEAFF. The chain recombines TRBV21-1 with TRBJ1-1; the table gives TRBD1 as D, unverified against the DNA. TRBV21-1 is tagged as a pseudogene. The length of the CDR3 is 15 residues.

The V call is TRBV5-6, the J call TRBJ1-5; D is ambiguous. The CDR3 covers 14 residues. The germline gives CDR1 SGHDT, CDR2 YYEEEE. V lost 1 base to trimming and J lost 7 bases, with 12 bases between them. CDR3 loop: CASSLLAGGQPQHF. The CDR3 nucleotides read TGTGCCAGCAGCTTGCTGGCGGGTGGGCAGCCCCAGCATTTT.

The chain is built from TRBV27 and TRBJ1-5; 7 positions agree with TRBD1. Germline V gene sequence: CDR1 MNHEY, CDR2 SMNVEV (reference sequence). The J segment lost 7 bases and the V segment lost 2 bases, leaving 11 bases of the junction unmatched. This CDR3 region has 16 residues. CDR3 DNA sequence: TGTGCCAGCAGTTTAGATCGGACAGGACGGGACCAGCCCCAGCATTTT. This translates into CASSLDRTGRDQPQHF.

The chain carries TRBV30 and TRBJ1-5; D perhaps matches TRBD1 (5 bases). From germline, CDR1 is GTSNPN and CDR2 SVGIG (reference sequence). CDR3 size: 14 residues. The germline V and J ends were trimmed by 1 base and 3 bases, with 10 bases remaining between them. CDR3 sequence (DNA): TGTGCCTGGAGTGGCTCAGGGTTCAATCAGCCCCAGCATTTT. Protein sequence: CAWSGSGFNQPQHF. Looking up the rest from reference TRBV30 and TRBJ1-5 gives the full variable domain: SQTIHQWPATLVQPVGSPLSLECTVEGTSNPNLYWYRQAAGRGLQLLFYSVGIGQISSEVPQNLSASRPQDRQFILSSKKLLLSDSGFYLCAWSGSGFNQPQHFGDGTRLSIL.

This clone occurred a few times. This rearrangement joins TRBV30 to TRBJ1-1; 11 positions agree with TRBD1. In germline, CDR1 is GTSNPN, CDR2 SVGIG (reference sequence). The J segment lost 1 base and the V segment lost 3 bases, leaving 7 bases of the junction unmatched. The CDR3 totals 16 residues. The CDR3 spells CAWRDRGRIWNTEAFF. CDR3 nucleotides: TGTGCCTGGAGGGACAGGGGGCGCATTTGGAACACTGAAGCTTTCTTT.

J is TRBJ1-2 and V is TRBV6-6; D gene ambiguous. V was trimmed by 6 bases and J by 7 bases, leaving 12 bases between them. The CDR3 covers 12 residues. Germline assignment: CDR1 MNHNY and CDR2 SVGAGI (reference sequence). CDR3 DNA sequence: TGTGCCAGCAGGCTGGCGGAGATTGGCTACACCTTC. Translating it yields CASRLAEIGYTF.

The CDR3 DNA is TGTGCCAGCAGAACCTCTAGCGGGGGAATGTACGAGCAGTACTTC. Translation gives CASRTSSGGMYEQYF. This sequence joins TRBV28 and TRBJ2-7; TRBD2 matches 10 bases. Trimming took 6 bases from V and 4 from J; bases not matched to a gene: 9. This CDR3 is 15 amino acids long. Germline V gene sequence: CDR1 MDHEN, CDR2 SYDVKM. The full variable domain, completed using reference TRBV28 and TRBJ2-7, is DVKVTQSSRYLVKRTGEKVFLECVQDMDHENMFWYRQDPGLGLRLIYFSYDVKMKEKGDIPEGYSVSREKKERFSLILESASTNQTSMYLCASRTSSGGMYEQYFGPGTRLTVT.

V usage is TRBV9 and J usage is TRBJ2-3, with D unclear. V was shortened by 2 bases and J by 2 bases, with 12 bases between the two germline ends. The germline V gene has CDR1 SGDLS and CDR2 YYNGEE. The CDR3 consists of 15 residues. The DNA of the CDR3 is TGTGCCAGCAGCGTCCGTTCCTATAACACAGATACGCAGTATTTT. As protein: CASSVRSYNTDTQYF. The variable domain in full, with the rest retrieved from reference TRBV9 and TRBJ2-3, is DSGVTQTPKHLITATGQRVTLRCSPRSGDLSVYWYQQSLDQGLQFLIQYYNGEERAKGNILERFSAQQFPDLHSELNLSSLELGDSALYFCASSVRSYNTDTQYFGPGTRLTVL.

Worth noting for this clone: The junction differs from germline at one of its ends, possibly a read error. CDR3: CAGSPQPILLGNTEAFF. CDR3 in DNA: TGTGCCGGCAGTCCACAACCTATACTACTCGGCAATACTGAAGCTTTCTTT. The chain combines TRBV27 with TRBJ1-1; D is uncertain. This CDR3 has 17 amino acids. The V gene's germline CDR1 is MNHEY and CDR2 SMNVEV (reference sequence).